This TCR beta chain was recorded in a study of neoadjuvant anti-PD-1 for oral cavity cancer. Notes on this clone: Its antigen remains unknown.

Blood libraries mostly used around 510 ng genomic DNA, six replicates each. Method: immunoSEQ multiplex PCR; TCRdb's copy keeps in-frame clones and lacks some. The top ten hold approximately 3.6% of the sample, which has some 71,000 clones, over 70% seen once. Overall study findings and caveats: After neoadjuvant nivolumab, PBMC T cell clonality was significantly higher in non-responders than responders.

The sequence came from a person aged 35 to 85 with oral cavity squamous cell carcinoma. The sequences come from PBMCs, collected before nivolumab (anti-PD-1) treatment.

The CDR3 nucleotides read TGTGCCAGCAGCGCCCGGGGGGCTCCTAGCACAGATACGCAGTATTTT. Amino acids: CASSARGAPSTDTQYF. This chain connects TRBV9 to TRBJ2-3; possible D gene TRBD2, 7 bases. Germline values: CDR1 SGDLS, CDR2 YYNGEE. V lost 3 bases and J 0 bases, leaving 14 bases between the germline ends. The CDR3 totals 16 residues.